The 22 T cell receptor beta chains listed next were all sequenced from one sample in a study of T cell repertoires in cytomegalovirus infection. Their specific antigens are unknown. TCRdb re-called the reads through MiXCR, storing one row per CDR3 protein. The data contain hundreds of thousands of distinct CDR3 sequences, 40% to 50% of them singletons. The sample here was cultured PBMCs, taken from culture after CMV antigen stimulation. Source of these receptors: a human donor in good health (CMV status not recorded). Some clones in this sample may be carry-over from other donors' samples.

J is TRBJ1-1 and V is TRBV11-3; D remains unclear. Deletions cut 3 bases from V and 5 bases from J, with 10 bases between. The CDR3 contains 13 residues. Looked up from germline, CDR1 is SGHNT and CDR2 is YENEEA. The CDR3: CASSLDRETEAFF. The CDR3 DNA reads as TGTGCCAGCAGCTTGGACCGAGAGACTGAAGCTTTCTTT.

The CDR3 DNA is TGTGCCAGCAGCATTGGGGGGGGTGGCAATGAGCAGTTCTTC. This encodes CASSIGGGGNEQFF. The chain recombines TRBV7-6 with TRBJ2-1, with 7 bases identical to TRBD2. V lost 5 bases, J lost 6 bases, and 7 bases stayed unmatched. This CDR3 contains 14 residues. Per the germline V gene, CDR1 is SGHVS and CDR2 is FNYEAQ.

This clonotype was observed a handful of times. This sequence joins TRBV19 and TRBJ2-1, with 8 bases aligning to TRBD2. CDR1 and CDR2 (germline): LNHDA, SQIVND (reference sequence). CDR3 length: 16 amino acids. V lost 2 bases, J lost 0 bases, and 3 bases stayed unmatched. CDR3 protein: CASSILAGSSYNEQFF. The CDR3 coding sequence is TGTGCCAGTAGTATACTAGCGGGTAGCTCCTACAATGAGCAGTTCTTC.

The chain links TRBV19 to TRBJ2-3, with 8 bases that match TRBD1. Trimming at V came to 6 bases and at J to 1 base, leaving 9 bases not matched to a gene. The CDR3 totals 16 residues. Germline V gene sequence: CDR1 LNHDA, CDR2 SQIVND (reference sequence). CDR3 amino acids: CASSKSGGAGTDTQYF. As DNA, the CDR3 is TGTGCCAGTAGCAAATCAGGGGGCGCGGGCACAGATACGCAGTATTTT.

This chain links TRBV29-1 with TRBJ2-1; no firm D call. The CDR3 extends over 15 amino acids. Germline V gives CDR1 SQVTM, CDR2 ANQGSEA. The V end lost 1 base, the J end lost 6 bases, and 16 bases lay between the germline ends. The CDR3 region is CSVEVVSGTRNEQFF. CDR3 sequence (DNA): TGCAGCGTTGAAGTGGTCTCGGGTACGCGCAATGAGCAGTTCTTC.

J is TRBJ2-3 and V is TRBV12-3 or TRBV12-4, with D maybe TRBD2 (7 bases). Trimming stripped 0 bases from V and 6 bases from J, with 16 bases between. The CDR3 length is 16 residues. Here the CDR3 reads CASSLAWGGGPDTQYF. The CDR3 nucleotides are TGTGCCAGCAGTTTAGCGTGGGGCGGGGGCCCGGATACGCAGTATTTT.

The chain links TRBV10-3 to TRBJ2-5; 7 nucleotides agree with TRBD2. The V gene end was trimmed by 7 bases and the J gene end by 4 bases; junction bases not matched to a gene: 6. CDR1 is ENHRY and CDR2 is SYGVKD in the germline V gene. The length of the CDR3 is 13 residues. The DNA of the CDR3 is TGTGCCATCAACCGGGGGGAAGGAGAGACCCAGTACTTC. It translates to CAINRGEGETQYF.

This chain joins TRBV6-1 and TRBJ2-1; D gene ambiguous. V dropped 3 bases and J dropped 1 base, with 7 bases sitting between them. Germline V gene sequence: CDR1 MNHNS, CDR2 SASEGT. There are 14 residues in the CDR3. The CDR3 DNA reads TGTGCCAGCAGTGAGACACCGTCCTACAATGAGCAGTTCTTC. Protein product: CASSETPSYNEQFF.

V and J are TRBV10-3 and TRBJ1-4; D not resolved. Trimming stripped 0 bases from V and 8 bases from J, with 13 bases between. This CDR3 has 15 residues. Germline V gene sequence: CDR1 ENHRY, CDR2 SYGVKD. CDR3 coding DNA: TGTGCCATCAGTGAGTCGATTCCCTTCCGAGAAAAACTGTTTTTT. It is translated as CAISESIPFREKLFF.

The chain is built from TRBV28 and TRBJ2-3; 7 bases are shared with TRBD2. This CDR3 contains 15 residues. Germline lookup yields CDR1 MDHEN and CDR2 SYDVKM. V lost 5 bases, J lost 2 bases, and 7 bases stayed unmatched. CDR3 nucleotides: TGTGCCAGCAGTCAAGAGCGGGGAATCACAGATACGCAGTATTTT. This codes for CASSQERGITDTQYF.

This rearrangement joins TRBV11-3 to TRBJ2-7; 15 bases line up with TRBD2. CDR1 and CDR2 (germline): SGHNT, YENEEA. The CDR3 runs 19 residues. The V segment lost 0 bases and the J segment 2 bases; nucleotides outside the gene matches: 8. The CDR3 nucleotides read TGTGCCAGCAGCTTAGACTTTCGGGGACTAGCGGGGGGACCCTACGAGCAGTACTTC. Translated: CASSLDFRGLAGGPYEQYF.

The chain joins TRBV6-1 to TRBJ2-3, with 7 bases lining up with TRBD2. V lost 8 bases and J lost 0; bases outside the gene matches: 5. The germline V gene encodes CDR1 MNHNS and CDR2 SASEGT. The CDR3 contains 14 residues. In nucleotides, the CDR3 is TGTGCCAGCGGTCCACTAGCGAGCACAGATACGCAGTATTTT. Translation: CASGPLASTDTQYF.

This rearrangement joins TRBV20-1 to TRBJ1-1, with D tentatively TRBD1 (5 bases). Germline CDR1 is DFQATT and CDR2 is SNEGSKA (reference sequence). CDR3 size: 14 residues. Trimming removed 6 bases from V and 6 bases from J, with 20 bases in between. CDR3 DNA sequence: TGCAGTGCCACCGGGACGCCTGGTGGGGCTGAAGCTTTCTTT. Translated: CSATGTPGGAEAFF.

This clonotype was picked up a small number of times. The rearrangement uses TRBV5-5 and TRBJ2-1; D remains unclear. The V gene's germline CDR1 is SGHKS and CDR2 YYEKEE (reference sequence). This CDR3 contains 13 residues. Trimming removed 0 bases at V and 8 bases at J, with 9 bases between. The CDR3 coding sequence is TGTGCCAGCAGCTTGGTTTGGAGCCATGAGCAGTTCTTC. As protein: CASSLVWSHEQFF.

The chain couples TRBV7-2 to TRBJ1-5; no firm D call. Per germline, CDR1 SGHTA and CDR2 FQGNSA. Deletions cut 5 bases from V and 5 bases from J, with 10 bases between. The CDR3 sequence is 13 residues long. CDR3: CASSRQPDQPQHF. CDR3 coding DNA: TGTGCCAGCAGCCGCCAGCCCGATCAGCCCCAGCATTTT.

In its sample, this clonotype was seen a few times. The J gene is TRBJ2-3, the V gene TRBV7-9; 7 positions agree with TRBD2. V gave up 5 bases and J gave up 1 base; unmatched junction bases: 9. The CDR3 contains 16 residues. The V gene's germline CDR1 is SEHNR and CDR2 FQNEAQ (reference sequence). CDR3 sequence: CASSPLAGVGTDTQYF. The CDR3 nucleotides read TGTGCCAGCAGCCCCCTGGCGGGAGTGGGCACAGATACGCAGTATTTT. The whole variable domain, filled in from reference TRBV7-9 and TRBJ2-3, reads DTGVSQNPRHKITKRGQNVTFRCDPISEHNRLYWYRQTLGQGPEFLTYFQNEAQLEKSRLLSDRFSAERPKGSFSTLEIQRTEQGDSAMYLCASSPLAGVGTDTQYFGPGTRLTVL.

This clonotype has a handful of counts. The chain links TRBV7-4 to TRBJ2-7, with D possibly matching TRBD2 (7 bases). The CDR3 runs 15 residues. Trimming took 5 bases from V and 5 from J, leaving 19 bases between them. Germline CDR1 is SGHVT and CDR2 is SQSDAQ. CDR3 amino acids: CASSPRGAVVDEQYF. CDR3 nucleotides: TGTGCCAGCAGCCCTCGGGGGGCTGTTGTGGACGAGCAGTACTTC.

This chain joins TRBV7-9 and TRBJ2-1; 16 positions match TRBD2. The V and J ends lost 6 bases and 9 bases, in that order; junction bases with no gene match: 11. The CDR3 has 17 residues. Germline CDR1 and CDR2: SEHNR and FQNEAQ (reference sequence). Here the CDR3 DNA reads TGTGCCAGCAGGGAGGCCGGGACTAGCGGGAGGGCGACTGAGCAGTTCTTC. Protein sequence: CASREAGTSGRATEQFF.

This clonotype was detected many times. The V call is TRBV7-2, the J call TRBJ2-2, with 11 bases fitting TRBD2. This CDR3 contains 15 residues. J lost 1 base, V lost 5 bases, and 0 bases had no gene match. CDR1 and CDR2 from the germline V gene are SGHTA and FQGNSA. Written as DNA, the CDR3 is TGTGCCAGCAGCGGACTAGCGGGGAACACCGGGGAGCTGTTTTTT. Encoded protein: CASSGLAGNTGELFF.

This chain links TRBV5-6 with TRBJ1-6; a weak D match, TRBD1 (5 bases). The germline gives CDR1 SGHDT, CDR2 YYEEEE. CDR3 length: 16 residues. Deletions cut 2 bases from V and 8 bases from J, with 17 bases between. The DNA for the CDR3 is TGTGCCAGCAGCTTCGGGGACCGCGAGTGGGATTCACCCCTCCACTTT. It yields the protein CASSFGDREWDSPLHF.

The chain recombines TRBV6-5 with TRBJ2-7; D could derive from TRBD1 or TRBD2 (5 bases each). The CDR3 totals 15 residues. Trimming took 5 bases from V and 2 from J, leaving 16 bases between them. Per germline, CDR1 MNHEY and CDR2 SVGAGI. The CDR3 region is CASSPNRGRPYEQYF. For the CDR3, the DNA is TGTGCCAGCAGTCCCAACCGGGGCCGCCCCTACGAGCAGTACTTC.

In its sample, this clonotype was seen a few times. The chain combines TRBV10-3 with TRBJ2-3, with TRBD2 matching over 14 bases. This CDR3 has 16 residues. Trimming cost V 4 bases and J 7 bases; bases outside gene matches: 7. Germline lookup yields CDR1 ENHRY and CDR2 SYGVKD. The CDR3 coding sequence is TGTGCCATCAGTGTCGGGACTAGCGGGAGCATGAATACGCAGTATTTT. This encodes CAISVGTSGSMNTQYF.